The next 10 T cell receptor beta chains were all read from a single sample in a study of shared clonotypes between healthy human individuals. Here immunoSEQ multiplex PCR was the method, and the copy in TCRdb shows in-frame clones only, minus some. In the table there are 170,000 or so clones, over 50% of which are singletons. Input material: memory CD4+ T cells sorted from blood. Specified subset: CD45RA-negative fraction. The receptors originated from a man aged 25 to 40 in good health.

The chain links TRBV6-5 to TRBJ2-7; D is unresolved. Germline V gene data show CDR1 as MNHEY and CDR2 as SVGAGI. The CDR3 is 16 residues long. V was cut by 0 bases and J by 0 bases, with 12 bases left in between. CDR3: CASSYSRSHLSYEQYF. In DNA form, the CDR3 reads TGTGCCAGCAGTTACTCGAGGTCACACCTCTCCTACGAGCAGTACTTC.

The J gene is TRBJ1-5, the V gene TRBV13; D is perhaps TRBD1 (5 bases). V was trimmed by 5 bases and J by 7 bases, leaving 9 bases between them. The CDR3 sequence is 12 residues long. In germline, CDR1 is PRHDT, CDR2 FYEKMQ (reference sequence). CDR3 amino acids: CASSLGGQPQHF. The CDR3 DNA follows: TGTGCCAGCAGCCTCGGGGGGCAGCCCCAGCATTTT.

V usage is TRBV28 and J usage is TRBJ1-5, with D unresolved. CDR3 length equals 12 residues. V was pared by 3 bases and J by 5 bases, with 5 bases between. CDR1 and CDR2 (germline): MDHEN, SYDVKM. In DNA, the CDR3 is TGTGCCAGCAGTTTCACCGATCAGCCCCAGCATTTT. It specifies CASSFTDQPQHF. Looking up the rest from reference TRBV28 and TRBJ1-5 gives the full variable domain: DVKVTQSSRYLVKRTGEKVFLECVQDMDHENMFWYRQDPGLGLRLIYFSYDVKMKEKGDIPEGYSVSREKKERFSLILESASTNQTSMYLCASSFTDQPQHFGDGTRLSIL.

The chain joins TRBV27 to TRBJ2-7; 11 bases are a match to TRBD2. The germline V gene encodes CDR1 MNHEY and CDR2 SMNVEV (reference sequence). V lost 5 bases and J lost 3; bases outside the gene matches: 12. This CDR3 region has 17 residues. For the CDR3, the DNA is TGTGCCAGCAGTCCGACATCGAGACTAGCGGGGTTCTACGAGCAGTACTTC. It is translated as CASSPTSRLAGFYEQYF.

This clone came up many times. CDR3 loop: CASSPRLGQPQHF. In nucleotides, the CDR3 is TGTGCCAGCAGCCCGCGGCTAGGTCAGCCCCAGCATTTT. This chain uses TRBV6-4 with TRBJ1-5; D gene ambiguous. Between the trimmed V and J ends, which lost 6 bases and 6 bases, there was a span of 12 bases. This CDR3 has 13 amino acids. Germline lookup yields CDR1 MRHNA and CDR2 SNTAGT.

The chain recombines TRBV5-1 with TRBJ2-2; 9 bases are shared with TRBD1. In germline, CDR1 is SGHRS, CDR2 YFSETQ. The CDR3 runs 15 residues. V lost 10 bases and J lost 4; bases outside the gene matches: 11. The CDR3 DNA is TGCGCCTGCACCCGGGACAGGGTTCGCACCGGGGAGCTGTTTTTT. Its protein is CACTRDRVRTGELFF.

The chain recombines TRBV19 with TRBJ2-7; possible D gene TRBD2, 6 bases. With 4 bases removed from V and 6 bases from J, the gap between germline ends came to 16 bases. The CDR3 runs to 14 residues. CDR1 and CDR2 from the germline V gene are LNHDA and SQIVND (reference sequence). The CDR3: CASSREAGRSEQYF. For the CDR3, the DNA is TGTGCCAGTAGTAGGGAGGCAGGACGAAGCGAGCAGTACTTC.

The CDR3 is CASRSWTGVQPQHF. DNA of the CDR3: TGTGCCAGTCGAAGTTGGACAGGGGTTCAGCCCCAGCATTTT. This chain connects TRBV19 to TRBJ1-5; 9 bases fit TRBD1. Losses at the gene ends were 8 bases for V and 6 bases for J; bases not matched to a gene: 8. The CDR3 has 14 amino acids. In germline, CDR1 is LNHDA, CDR2 SQIVND (reference sequence).

This clone showed up many times. The rearrangement uses TRBV11-2 and TRBJ1-3; D not certain. There are 14 residues in the CDR3. Between the trimmed V and J ends, which lost 4 bases and 0 bases, there was a span of 7 bases. Germline V gene data show CDR1 as SGHAT and CDR2 as FQNNGV. The CDR3 DNA is TGTGCCAGCAGCTCCGTCGTCTCTGGAAACACCATATATTTT. This encodes CASSSVVSGNTIYF.

The table lists this clone with a count of one. V is TRBV14 and J is TRBJ2-2; no definite D call. V was clipped by 1 base and J by 4 bases, with 16 bases between them. The germline V gene has CDR1 SGHDN and CDR2 FVKESK. The CDR3 sequence is 17 residues long. CDR3 DNA sequence: TGTGCCAGCAGCCAAGCTAACGCAGAATACCTCACCGGGGAGCTGTTTTTT. Amino acids: CASSQANAEYLTGELFF.